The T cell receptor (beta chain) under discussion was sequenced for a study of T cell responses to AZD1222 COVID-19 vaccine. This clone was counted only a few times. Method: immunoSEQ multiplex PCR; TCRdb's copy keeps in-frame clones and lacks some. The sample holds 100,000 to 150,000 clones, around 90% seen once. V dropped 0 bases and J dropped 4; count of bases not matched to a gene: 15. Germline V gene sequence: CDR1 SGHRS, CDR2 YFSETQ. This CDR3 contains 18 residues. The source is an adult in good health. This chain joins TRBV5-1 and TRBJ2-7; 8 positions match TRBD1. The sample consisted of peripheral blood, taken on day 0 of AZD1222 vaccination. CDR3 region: CASSLASLQGDRTYEQYF. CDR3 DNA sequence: TGCGCCAGCAGCTTGGCCTCGTTGCAGGGGGACAGGACTTACGAGCAGTACTTC.